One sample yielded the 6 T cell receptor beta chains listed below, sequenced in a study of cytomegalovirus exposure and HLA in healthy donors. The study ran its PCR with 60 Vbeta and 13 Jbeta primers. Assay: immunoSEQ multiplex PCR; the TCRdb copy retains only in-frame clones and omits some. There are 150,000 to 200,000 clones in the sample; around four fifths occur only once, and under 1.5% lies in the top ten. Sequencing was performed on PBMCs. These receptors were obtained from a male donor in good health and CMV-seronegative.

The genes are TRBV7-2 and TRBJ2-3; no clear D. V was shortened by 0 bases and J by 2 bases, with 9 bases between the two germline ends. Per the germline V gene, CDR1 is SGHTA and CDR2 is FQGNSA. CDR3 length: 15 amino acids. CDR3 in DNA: TGTGCCAGCAGCTTAGCTCGGCAGGCCACAGATACGCAGTATTTT. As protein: CASSLARQATDTQYF.

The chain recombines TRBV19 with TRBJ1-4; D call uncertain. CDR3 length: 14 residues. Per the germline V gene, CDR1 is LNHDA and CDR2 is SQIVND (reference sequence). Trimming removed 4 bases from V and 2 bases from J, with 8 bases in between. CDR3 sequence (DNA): TGTGCCAGTAGTACTGTCCTGACTAATGAAAAACTGTTTTTT. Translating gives CASSTVLTNEKLFF.

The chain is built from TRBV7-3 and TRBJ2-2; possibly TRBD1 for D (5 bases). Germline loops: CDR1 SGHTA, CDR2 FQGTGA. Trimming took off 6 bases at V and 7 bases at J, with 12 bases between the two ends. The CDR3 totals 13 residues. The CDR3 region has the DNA TGTGCCAGCAGTAAGCAGGGTCGCGGGGAGCTGTTTTTT. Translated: CASSKQGRGELFF.

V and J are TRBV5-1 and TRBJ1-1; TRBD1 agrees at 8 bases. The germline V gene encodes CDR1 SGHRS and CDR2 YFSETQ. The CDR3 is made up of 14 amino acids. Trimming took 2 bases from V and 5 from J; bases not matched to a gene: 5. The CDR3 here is CASSFRTGPTEAFF. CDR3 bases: TGCGCCAGCAGCTTTCGGACAGGGCCTACTGAAGCTTTCTTT. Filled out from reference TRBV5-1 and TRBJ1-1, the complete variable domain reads KAGVTQTPRYLIKTRGQQVTLSCSPISGHRSVSWYQQTPGQGLQFLFEYFSETQRNKGNFPGRFSGRQFSNSRSEMNVSTLELGDSALYLCASSFRTGPTEAFFGQGTRLTVV.

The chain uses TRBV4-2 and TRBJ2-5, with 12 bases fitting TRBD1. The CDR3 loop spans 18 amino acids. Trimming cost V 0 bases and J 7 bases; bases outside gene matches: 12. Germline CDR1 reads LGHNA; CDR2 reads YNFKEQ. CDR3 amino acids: CASSQDPPGQGARGTQYF. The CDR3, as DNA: TGTGCCAGCAGCCAAGATCCCCCGGGACAGGGGGCTAGGGGGACCCAGTACTTC.

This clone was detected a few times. The CDR3 DNA follows: TGTGCCAGTAGTATGGGACAGGGGCCTCGGGGCTCCTACGAGCAGTACTTC. Translated, it gives CASSMGQGPRGSYEQYF. The chain has TRBV19 and TRBJ2-7; 10 positions agree with TRBD1. With V trimmed by 3 bases and J by 0 bases, 8 bases remained unmatched. This CDR3 spans 17 amino acids. Germline CDR1 LNHDA, CDR2 SQIVND (reference sequence).